A selection of T cell receptor beta chains follows, all from one sample in a study of T cells in Graves' hyperthyroidism and ophthalmopathy. TCRdb passed the multiplex PCR reads through MiXCR, listing each CDR3 protein once. The sample lists approximately 690,000 distinct CDR3 sequences; around 13% were seen once. Input material: blood. The receptors derive from a woman aged 45-65 years with Graves' ophthalmopathy. The CDR3 runs from the conserved cysteine through the conserved F or W. Each record gives: clone size, D gene, V gene, J gene, CDR3 DNA, CDR3 protein. D genes are given only for firm matches. Clone sizes are given selectively: once, few, many, or a class where the clone is expanded.

size: many; D: -; V: TRBV27; J: TRBJ2-5; DNA: TGTGCCAGCAGTTTATCGGACGGAGCGAGAAAGACCCAGTACTTC; CDR3: CASSLSDGARKTQYF
size: few; D: -; V: TRBV6-2/TRBV6-3; J: TRBJ1-1; DNA: TGTGCCAGCAGGAGGGGGGTATTGGACACTGAAGCTTTCTTT; CDR3: CASRRGVLDTEAFF
size: many; D: -; V: TRBV2; J: TRBJ1-1; DNA: TGTGCCAGCTCGGGAGCTTTCTTT; CDR3: CASSGAFF
size: many; D: -; V: TRBV28; J: TRBJ2-1; DNA: TGTGCCAGCAAGAGGGGAGGACAAGAAAATGAGCAGTTCTTC; CDR3: CASKRGGQENEQFF
size: many; D: TRBD2; V: TRBV3-1; J: TRBJ2-1; DNA: TGTGCCAGCAGCCAACTAGCGGGAGGGCCCTACAATGAGCAGTTCTTC; CDR3: CASSQLAGGPYNEQFF
size: many; D: -; V: TRBV18; J: TRBJ2-2; DNA: TGTGCCAGCTCACCGAAAACTAGCACGGGTACTAACACCGGGGAGCTGTTTTTT; CDR3: CASSPKTSTGTNTGELFF
size: many; D: -; V: TRBV9; J: TRBJ2-7; DNA: TGTGCCAGCAGCGTGGGGGCTAGCGGCGAGCAGTACTTC; CDR3: CASSVGASGEQYF
size: few; D: -; V: TRBV7-8; J: TRBJ1-4; DNA: TGTGCCAGCAGCTTATGGCTGGACGGGAATGAAAAACTGTTTTTT; CDR3: CASSLWLDGNEKLFF
size: -; D: -; V: TRBV30; J: TRBJ2-3; DNA: TGTGCCTGGAGCAAACTGATATCGGAGGGTGCTAGCACAGATACGCAGTATTTT; CDR3: CAWSKLISEGASTDTQYF
size: few; D: -; V: TRBV29-1; J: TRBJ2-7; DNA: TGCAGCGTATCACTCGGAGGCGAGCAGTACTTC; CDR3: CSVSLGGEQYF
size: many; D: TRBD2; V: TRBV5-1; J: TRBJ2-3; DNA: TGCGCCAGCAGTACCGGACTAGCGGGCCTTACAGATACGCAGTATTTT; CDR3: CASSTGLAGLTDTQYF
size: many; D: TRBD2; V: TRBV20-1; J: TRBJ2-1; DNA: TGCAGTGCACCCAAACCGGGACTAGCGGGAGGAAGTCAGTTCTTC; CDR3: CSAPKPGLAGGSQFF
size: many; D: -; V: TRBV7-9; J: TRBJ2-7; DNA: TGTGCCAGCAGCCCCCTCGGCGAGCAGTACTTC; CDR3: CASSPLGEQYF
size: many; D: -; V: TRBV6-1; J: TRBJ2-7; DNA: TGTGCCAGCAGCCAGGGGTTTATCTACGAGCAGTACTTC; CDR3: CASSQGFIYEQYF
size: many; D: TRBD2; V: TRBV28; J: TRBJ2-1; DNA: TGTGCCAGCAGTTATGGAGCGGGAGGCCGGCCCGGTTACAATGAGCAGTTCTTC; CDR3: CASSYGAGGRPGYNEQFF
size: -; D: -; V: TRBV7-2; J: TRBJ2-3; DNA: TGCGCCAGCAGCCAAGTTAGTGGGCCGGCAGATACGCAGTATTTT; CDR3: CASSQVSGPADTQYF
size: many; D: TRBD2; V: TRBV28; J: TRBJ2-5; DNA: TGTGCCAGCAGTTTTATTCCCTGGACTAGCCTCATTCACCAAGAGACCCAGTACTTC; CDR3: CASSFIPWTSLIHQETQYF
size: many; D: -; V: TRBV20-1; J: TRBJ1-2; DNA: TGCAGTGCTGAAAACAGGGTCAGTCTCGCCTATGGCTACACCTTC; CDR3: CSAENRVSLAYGYTF
size: many; D: -; V: TRBV7-2; J: TRBJ2-2; DNA: TGTGCCAGCAGCTTAGCCGGGGGACATATAACGGACACCGGGGAGCTGTTTTTT; CDR3: CASSLAGGHITDTGELFF
size: -; D: TRBD2; V: TRBV5-1; J: TRBJ2-3; DNA: TGCGCCAGCAACCTAGCGGGGGACACAGATACGCAGTATTTT; CDR3: CASNLAGDTDTQYF
size: many; D: -; V: TRBV30; J: TRBJ1-5; DNA: TGTGCCTGGAGTTGGAGACAGGTTGGGCAGCCCCAGCATTTT; CDR3: CAWSWRQVGQPQHF
size: -; D: -; V: TRBV7-3; J: TRBJ2-3; DNA: TGTGCCAGCGCGGGCGGGAGCACAGATACGCAGTATTTT; CDR3: CASAGGSTDTQYF
size: many; D: -; V: TRBV7-3; J: TRBJ1-6; DNA: TGTGCCAGCAGCCTCGGCTCCTATAATTCACCCCTCCACTTT; CDR3: CASSLGSYNSPLHF
size: many; D: -; V: TRBV5-1; J: TRBJ1-5; DNA: TGCGCCAGCAGCTTGGACGGGGGGGATCAGCCCCAGCATTTT; CDR3: CASSLDGGDQPQHF
size: many; D: -; V: TRBV7-3; J: TRBJ2-1; DNA: TGTGCCAGCAGCTCACAGAGTAGCGGCCACGAGCAGTTCTTC; CDR3: CASSSQSSGHEQFF
size: -; D: -; V: TRBV3-1; J: TRBJ2-1; DNA: TGTGCCAGCAGCCATGACCGTGCGTTGTGGGATATTGACAATGAGCAGTTCTTC; CDR3: CASSHDRALWDIDNEQFF
size: -; D: -; V: TRBV2; J: TRBJ1-4; DNA: TGTGCCAGCAGTGAAGGGAGGGGCCGTAATGAAAAACTGTTTTTT; CDR3: CASSEGRGRNEKLFF
size: -; D: TRBD1; V: TRBV19; J: TRBJ2-1; DNA: TGTGTCAGTAGGACAGGGACCTACAATGAGCAGTTCTTC; CDR3: CVSRTGTYNEQFF
size: many; D: TRBD2; V: TRBV4-2; J: TRBJ2-7; DNA: TGTGCCAGCAGCCAAGGGACTAGCGGGAGGGCCTACGAGCAGTACTTC; CDR3: CASSQGTSGRAYEQYF